The 4 T cell receptor beta chains listed next were all sequenced from one sample in a study of T-cell memory formation after mild COVID-19. TCRdb reanalysed the 5' RACE reads using MiXCR and keeps one entry per CDR3 protein. The data contain 300,000 to 400,000 distinct CDR3 sequences, around 13% of them seen just once; the ten biggest clones take up 20% to 25%. Sequencing was carried out using PBMCs or a T cell subset sorted from them (not recorded which). These receptors all stem from a man aged 18 to 29 who had mild COVID-19 (a few samples of this study predate the infection). Cell type and time point are not known.

This rearrangement joins TRBV2 to TRBJ2-5; 13 bases agree with TRBD2. In germline, CDR1 is SNHLY, CDR2 FYNNEI. The CDR3 extends over 15 amino acids. V lost 5 bases to trimming and J lost 4 bases; unmatched junction nucleotides: 4. CDR3 nucleotide sequence: TGTGCCAGCAGTTTGGGACTAGCGGGAACAGAGACCCAGTACTTC. Translation gives CASSLGLAGTETQYF. Combining the CDR3 with reference TRBV2 and TRBJ2-5 gives the whole variable domain EPEVTQTPSHQVTQMGQEVILRCVPISNHLYFYWYRQILGQKVEFLVSFYNNEISEKSEIFDDQFSVERPDGSNFTLKIRSTKLEDSAMYFCASSLGLAGTETQYFGPGTRLLVL.

This clonotype was counted a few times. The chain carries TRBV5-5 and TRBJ1-1; unclear D gene. Per germline, CDR1 SGHKS and CDR2 YYEKEE (reference sequence). The CDR3 runs to 13 residues. V dropped 1 base and J dropped 3 bases, with 7 bases sitting between them. The DNA for the CDR3 is TGTGCCAGCAGCTTGCAACAATACACTGAAGCTTTCTTT. Protein product: CASSLQQYTEAFF.

The sample holds many counts of this clonotype. One end of the junction fails to match germline, which may point to a read error. This chain links TRBV6-2 or TRBV6-3 with TRBJ1-5; D call uncertain. The CDR3 has 13 residues. Germline assignment: CDR1 MNHEY and CDR2 SVGEGT. The CDR3 nucleotides are TGTGCCAGCGGTTACACGGCGTATCAGCCCCAGCATTTT. It codes for CASGYTAYQPQHF.

This clonotype was recorded only once. The V gene is TRBV13, the J gene TRBJ2-1, with TRBD2 matching 9 bases. V lost 0 bases and J lost 7; bases outside the gene matches: 7. CDR1 is PRHDT, CDR2 FYEKMQ, per germline (reference sequence). The CDR3 loop spans 16 amino acids. In nucleotides, the CDR3 is TGTGCCAGCAGCTTAGGGGCGGGGGGGCCTATAAATGAGCAGTTCTTC. This encodes CASSLGAGGPINEQFF.